This TCR beta chain was recovered during a study of post-analysis software for immune sequencing data. About the study: Relapsing-remitting, secondary progressive and progressive-relapsing forms made up the multiple sclerosis disease courses.

The germline CDR1 and CDR2 sequences are MNHEY and SVGAGI. The germline V and J ends were trimmed by 4 bases and 3 bases, with 10 bases remaining between them. The CDR3 is made up of 13 amino acids. cDNA libraries for TCR beta contained unique molecular identifiers. T cells numbering 1 to 10 million gave rise to roughly 0.5 million cDNA molecules. A single record per CDR3 protein comes from TCRdb applying MiXCR to the PCR reads. The data contain about 540,000 distinct CDR3 sequences, approximately 31% of them singletons. Concerning this clonotype: Its antigen is undetermined.

Study conclusions and caveats: Samples sharing a preparation batch grouped tightly together when assessed by F measure. A significant reduction in normalized Chao1 diversity was observed in multiple sclerosis patients versus controls. TRBV5-6, TRBV5-1 and TRBV20-1 were among a handful of TRBV segments more frequent in patients than controls.

The chain uses TRBV6-5 and TRBJ2-7; perhaps TRBD2 as D (5 bases). The clonotype comes from a girl between 2 and 17 years old with multiple sclerosis. The sequencing sample was made of blood. The DNA for the CDR3 is TGTGCCAGCAGTTCTAGCTTTAACTACGAGCAGTACTTC. Protein product: CASSSSFNYEQYF.